One and the same sample provided the 30 T cell receptor beta chains below, sequenced in a study of CD8+ T cells in alopecia areata (dated by TCRdb to between 2017 and 2018). The time point label on this specimen signifies: baseline before oral tofacitinib. Library creation used the immunoSEQ multiplex PCR assay. RNA was extracted from all samples and reverse transcribed into cDNA, which served as template for TCR sequencing. The table was pulled from immuneACCESS by TCRdb, which kept in-frame rearrangements only. Such tables lose some clones; where checked, under half of the loss comes from unresolved V genes, and the rest has no known cause. Here the sample has 150,000 to 200,000 clones; around 64% occur a single time. The top ten hold over 10% of the sample. This material consisted of CD8+ T cells sorted from blood, taken at week 0. The source is a human donor with alopecia areata.

This CDR3 is CASSESLYGRGAGGYTF. The DNA of the CDR3 is TGTGCCAGCAGTGAATCTCTGTATGGCAGGGGAGCGGGTGGCTACACCTTC. J is TRBJ1-2 and V is TRBV25-1; maybe TRBD1 (6 bases). Trimming pared 1 base from V and 7 bases from J, leaving 22 bases between. Germline CDR1 and CDR2: MGHDK and SYGVNS. CDR3 length: 17 residues.

The chain recombines TRBV4-1 with TRBJ1-5, with 7 bases that match TRBD1. Germline V lookup: CDR1 MGHRA, CDR2 YSYEKL. Trimming cost V 0 bases and J 2 bases; bases outside gene matches: 1. The CDR3 runs to 15 residues. CDR3 sequence: CASSQDGQGNQPQHF. In nucleotides, the CDR3 is TGCGCCAGCAGCCAAGATGGACAGGGCAATCAGCCCCAGCATTTT.

V is TRBV14 and J is TRBJ1-2, with D possibly being TRBD1 (5 bases). Trimming took 8 bases from V and 6 from J, leaving 13 bases between them. Germline V gene sequence: CDR1 SGHDN, CDR2 FVKESK. CDR3 size: 12 residues. The CDR3 is CASGGGTHGYTF. For the CDR3, the DNA is TGTGCCAGCGGTGGGGGAACCCATGGCTACACCTTC.

This clone was found a few times. The V call is TRBV21-1, the J call TRBJ2-5. TRBV21-1 is flagged as a pseudogene. The CDR3 consists of 14 residues. The CDR3 protein is CASSCIRGRETQYF. The CDR3 nucleotides are TGTGCCAGCAGCTGCATACGGGGGCGGGAGACCCAGTACTTC.

The chain combines TRBV4-2 with TRBJ2-6, with D possibly TRBD1 on 5 matching bases. V lost 4 bases to trimming and J lost 0 bases, with 16 bases between them. CDR1 and CDR2 (germline): LGHNA, YNFKEQ. CDR3 length: 18 amino acids. The CDR3 loop reads CASSLAQGPLSGANVLTF. The DNA of the CDR3 is TGTGCCAGCAGCCTCGCCCAGGGCCCTCTCTCTGGGGCCAACGTCCTGACTTTC.

The chain has TRBV7-9 and TRBJ2-5; the D is unclear. Trimming took 3 bases from V and 3 from J, leaving 8 bases between them. CDR3 length equals 13 residues. Germline V gene data show CDR1 as SEHNR and CDR2 as FQNEAQ (reference sequence). The CDR3 spells CASSFLGKETQYF. The CDR3 DNA follows: TGTGCCAGCAGCTTCCTGGGGAAAGAGACCCAGTACTTC.

The genes are TRBV11-1 and TRBJ2-7; 7 bases align to TRBD2. CDR1 is SGHAT and CDR2 is FQDESV in the germline V gene (reference sequence). V trimming: 1 base; J trimming: 7 bases; junction bases outside the gene matches: 7. The CDR3 contains 14 residues. The CDR3 DNA reads TGTGCCAGCAGCTTAGGGCGGGGGAAAGAGGAGCAGTACTTC. This codes for CASSLGRGKEEQYF.

This clone appeared once. The chain employs TRBV15 and TRBJ1-6; 7 bases fit TRBD1. CDR1 is LNHNV, CDR2 YYDKDF, per germline (reference sequence). After removal of 5 bases from V and 6 bases from J, the junction contained 10 bases not matched to a gene. The CDR3 extends over 16 amino acids. The chain's CDR3 is CATSPPWTGPNSPLHF. CDR3 nucleotides: TGTGCCACCAGCCCCCCATGGACAGGACCTAATTCACCCCTCCACTTT. The full variable domain, completed using reference TRBV15 and TRBJ1-6, is DAMVIQNPRYQVTQFGKPVTLSCSQTLNHNVMYWYQQKSSQAPKLLFHYYDKDFNNEADTPDNFQSRRPNTSFCFLDIRSPGLGDTAMYLCATSPPWTGPNSPLHFGNGTRLTVT.

The rearrangement links TRBV27 to TRBJ1-5; D not certain. This CDR3 region has 15 residues. The V end lost 0 bases, the J end lost 1 base, and 7 bases lay between the germline ends. Germline V CDR1 and CDR2: MNHEY, SMNVEV (reference sequence). CDR3 loop: CASSLSDGSNQPQHF. In DNA, the CDR3 is TGTGCCAGCAGTTTATCGGACGGAAGCAATCAGCCCCAGCATTTT.

The chain recombines TRBV5-6 with TRBJ1-4, with 7 bases aligning to TRBD1. The V gene end was trimmed by 2 bases and the J gene end by 8 bases; junction bases not matched to a gene: 6. The CDR3 consists of 14 residues. Germline CDR1 SGHDT, CDR2 YYEEEE. The DNA of the CDR3 is TGTGCCAGCAGCTTCGGAGGGGGCAGGGAAAAACTGTTTTTT. Amino acid sequence: CASSFGGGREKLFF. The whole variable domain, filled in from reference TRBV5-6 and TRBJ1-4, reads DAGVTQSPTHLIKTRGQQVTLRCSPKSGHDTVSWYQQALGQGPQFIFQYYEEEERQRGNFPDRFSGHQFPNYSSELNVNALLLGDSALYLCASSFGGGREKLFFGSGTQLSVL.

This clone came up a few times. The rearrangement uses TRBV19 and TRBJ2-7, with a tentative D call TRBD1 (7 bases). The germline V gene has CDR1 LNHDA and CDR2 SQIVND (reference sequence). The length of the CDR3 is 15 residues. Trimming stripped 6 bases from V and 4 bases from J, with 19 bases between. CDR3 loop: CASRSDREDIYEQYF. The DNA for the CDR3 is TGTGCCAGTAGAAGTGACAGGGAGGATATTTACGAGCAGTACTTC.

V gene TRBV29-1 combines with J gene TRBJ2-6, with D perhaps matching TRBD2 (7 bases). The CDR3 spans 16 residues. The V end lost 2 bases, the J end lost 0 bases, and 11 bases lay between the germline ends. Germline V gene lookup returns CDR1 SQVTM and CDR2 ANQGSEA. The CDR3 region is CSVEHRGGSGANVLTF. In DNA form, the CDR3 reads TGCAGCGTTGAACATAGGGGGGGCTCTGGGGCCAACGTCCTGACTTTC.

This clone appeared a few times. This chain's CDR3 is CASSLIAGFTDTQYF. For the CDR3, the DNA is TGTGCCAGCAGCTTAATAGCAGGGTTCACAGATACGCAGTATTTT. The chain employs TRBV7-3 and TRBJ2-3, with D perhaps matching TRBD1 (5 bases). Between the trimmed V and J ends, which lost 1 base and 2 bases, there was a span of 10 bases. This CDR3 contains 15 residues. The V gene's germline CDR1 is SGHTA and CDR2 FQGTGA. The whole variable domain, filled in from reference TRBV7-3 and TRBJ2-3, reads GAGVSQTPSNKVTEKGKYVELRCDPISGHTALYWYRQSLGQGPEFLIYFQGTGAADDSGLPNDRFFAVRPEGSVSTLKIQRTERGDSAVYLCASSLIAGFTDTQYFGPGTRLTVL.

V usage is TRBV9 and J usage is TRBJ1-2; tentative D call: TRBD1 (5 bases). The germline V gene has CDR1 SGDLS and CDR2 YYNGEE. The CDR3 consists of 16 residues. The ends were cut back, 3 bases at V and 0 bases at J, with 15 bases in the middle. In DNA form, the CDR3 reads TGTGCCAGCAGCGCGCACAAGGGGCAACCTAACTATGGCTACACCTTC. It encodes CASSAHKGQPNYGYTF.

This chain joins TRBV11-2 and TRBJ2-1; 8 bases are shared with TRBD2. V lost 4 bases, J lost 9 bases, and 5 bases stayed unmatched. Germline CDR1 reads SGHAT; CDR2 reads FQNNGV. The CDR3 is 13 amino acids. CDR3 sequence: CASSSYAGGEQFF. The CDR3 region has the DNA TGTGCCAGCAGCTCCTACGCGGGGGGTGAGCAGTTCTTC.

The chain employs TRBV5-6 and TRBJ1-1; D ambiguous. Germline V gene sequence: CDR1 SGHDT, CDR2 YYEEEE. The V and J ends lost 3 bases and 6 bases respectively, with 12 bases between them. This CDR3 contains 13 residues. Written as DNA, the CDR3 is TGTGCCAGCAGCTCTTTTGCATCGCCTGAAGCTTTCTTT. Translation: CASSSFASPEAFF.

The rearrangement joins TRBV29-1 to TRBJ2-6; D may be TRBD1 or TRBD2 (5 bases each). The CDR3 is 16 amino acids. Trimming removed 1 base from V and 0 bases from J, with 10 bases in between. Germline assignment: CDR1 SQVTM and CDR2 ANQGSEA. CDR3 sequence reads: CSVEVGDLSGANVLTF. CDR3 DNA sequence: TGCAGCGTTGAAGTGGGGGACCTCTCTGGGGCCAACGTCCTGACTTTC.

The DNA of the CDR3 is TGCGCCAGCAGCCAAGATGACAGGGGGCAGGCGTGGGAGCAGTACTTC. Translation gives CASSQDDRGQAWEQYF. V and J are TRBV4-1 and TRBJ2-7; 10 positions match TRBD1. J lost 7 bases, V lost 0 bases, and 9 bases had no gene match. The CDR3 extends over 16 amino acids. The germline gives CDR1 MGHRA, CDR2 YSYEKL.

The rearrangement joins TRBV29-1 to TRBJ2-6; the D is unclear. V dropped 3 bases and J dropped 4 bases, with 7 bases sitting between them. This CDR3 has 13 amino acids. Germline loops: CDR1 SQVTM, CDR2 ANQGSEA. The CDR3 loop is CSVEGYGANVLTF. The CDR3 DNA sequence: TGCAGCGTTGAGGGGTACGGGGCCAACGTCCTGACTTTC.

The V and J genes are TRBV5-6 and TRBJ2-4, with D possibly matching TRBD2 (5 bases). The CDR3 sequence is 15 residues long. The V end was cut by 4 bases, the J end by 1 base, with 12 bases between. The germline gives CDR1 SGHDT, CDR2 YYEEEE. CDR3 in amino acids: CASSIRGPAKNIQYF. The CDR3 nucleotides read TGTGCCAGCAGCATCCGGGGTCCTGCCAAAAACATTCAGTACTTC.

This sequence joins TRBV7-9 and TRBJ1-2; possible D gene TRBD1, 6 bases. Germline V lookup: CDR1 SEHNR, CDR2 FQNEAQ (reference sequence). This CDR3 is 15 amino acids long. The V end was cut by 6 bases, the J end by 3 bases, with 17 bases between. Here the CDR3 reads CASRPELRGDYGYTF. DNA of the CDR3: TGTGCCAGCAGACCCGAGTTGAGGGGGGACTATGGCTACACCTTC.

V gene TRBV14 combines with J gene TRBJ2-7; D is unclear. Germline CDR1 is SGHDN and CDR2 is FVKESK. Trimming removed 7 bases from V and 0 bases from J, with 10 bases in between. CDR3 length equals 13 residues. The CDR3 protein is CASNLGSSYEQYF. CDR3 coding DNA: TGTGCCAGCAACCTGGGTAGCTCCTACGAGCAGTACTTC.

The chain is built from TRBV2 and TRBJ1-5, with D hard to call. Germline CDR1 is SNHLY and CDR2 is FYNNEI. The CDR3 is made up of 18 amino acids. Trimming removed 0 bases from V and 3 bases from J, with 18 bases in between. The CDR3 spells CASSEAEVRGQSNQPQHF. CDR3 coding DNA: TGTGCCAGCAGTGAAGCTGAGGTCCGAGGGCAGTCCAATCAGCCCCAGCATTTT. Drawing the rest from reference TRBV2 and TRBJ1-5, the complete variable domain is EPEVTQTPSHQVTQMGQEVILRCVPISNHLYFYWYRQILGQKVEFLVSFYNNEISEKSEIFDDQFSVERPDGSNFTLKIRSTKLEDSAMYFCASSEAEVRGQSNQPQHFGDGTRLSIL.

The rearrangement links TRBV5-6 to TRBJ1-2; 8 bases align to TRBD1. The CDR3 has 14 residues. Germline-derived CDR1 and CDR2 are SGHDT and YYEEEE. The junction had 9 bases not matched to a gene; V was cut back by 4 bases and J by 7 bases. CDR3 coding DNA: TGTGCCAGCAGCCCAAGACAGGGGTTTGGTGGCTACACCTTC. It codes for CASSPRQGFGGYTF.

This chain uses TRBV6-6 with TRBJ2-7, with TRBD2 matching over 9 bases. This CDR3 has 11 amino acids. J lost 12 bases, V lost 4 bases, and 4 bases had no gene match. CDR1 and CDR2 from the germline V gene are MNHNY and SVGAGI (reference sequence). CDR3 loop: CASSFPGLAYF. For the CDR3, the DNA is TGTGCCAGCAGTTTTCCGGGACTAGCGTACTTC.

This clone occurred a few times. This chain joins TRBV15 and TRBJ2-3; D not certain. Germline lookup yields CDR1 LNHNV and CDR2 YYDKDF (reference sequence). The CDR3 totals 15 residues. With 5 bases removed from V and 5 bases from J, the gap between germline ends came to 17 bases. The CDR3 loop reads CATSRDLSQGDTQYF. Written as DNA, the CDR3 is TGTGCCACCAGCCGCGATCTTTCACAAGGAGATACGCAGTATTTT.

The gene calls are TRBV6-5 and TRBJ2-2; D possibly uses TRBD1 or TRBD2 (5 bases each). V lost 3 bases and J 6 bases, leaving 11 bases between the germline ends. The CDR3 runs 14 residues. Germline V gene lookup returns CDR1 MNHEY and CDR2 SVGAGI. The CDR3 protein is CASSYYGGAGELFF. DNA for the CDR3: TGTGCCAGCAGTTATTATGGGGGAGCCGGGGAGCTGTTTTTT.

This chain links TRBV10-3 with TRBJ1-1; D remains unclear. The germline gives CDR1 ENHRY, CDR2 SYGVKD. Trimming left V 0 bases short and J 1 base short, with 9 bases between. The CDR3 is 15 residues long. The CDR3 reads CAISESGEPNTEAFF. The CDR3 DNA sequence: TGTGCCATCAGTGAGTCTGGGGAACCGAACACTGAAGCTTTCTTT.

The CDR3 DNA reads TGTGCCAGCAGCTTGGGGCTAGCGGGGGGCTCGGACTACGAGCAGTACTTC. It is translated as CASSLGLAGGSDYEQYF. The V and J genes are TRBV5-6 and TRBJ2-7; 11 nucleotides match TRBD2. V shed 0 bases and J 3 bases; nucleotides not matched to a gene: 8. The CDR3 extends over 17 amino acids. In germline, CDR1 is SGHDT, CDR2 YYEEEE.

J is TRBJ1-5 and V is TRBV7-6; no definite D call. Germline values: CDR1 SGHVS, CDR2 FNYEAQ. There are 13 residues in the CDR3. V shed 4 bases and J shed 9 bases, with 13 bases lying between them. The CDR3 loop is CASSSTRITPQHF. The CDR3 region has the DNA TGTGCCAGCAGCTCTACCCGGATCACGCCCCAGCATTTT. The entire variable domain, with the rest obtained from reference TRBV7-6 and TRBJ1-5, is as follows: GAGVSQSPRYKVTKRGQDVALRCDPISGHVSLYWYRQALGQGPEFLTYFNYEAQQDKSGLPNDRFSAERPEGSISTLTIQRTEQRDSAMYRCASSSTRITPQHFGDGTRLSIL.